This TCR beta chain was identified during a study of CXCR3-negative and CXCR3-positive naive CD8 T cells. Study-level findings and limits: A higher hydrophobicity marked the TRB CDR3s of CXCR3-positive naive cells versus CXCR3-negative naive cells.

The germline V gene has CDR1 SGHTA and CDR2 FQGTGA. The CDR3 sequence is 15 residues long. With respect to this clonotype: The target antigen is unknown.

It was by 5' RACE with UMI labels that the TRB cDNA libraries were prepared. TCRdb re-called the 5' RACE reads and gives one entry per CDR3 protein, without DNA. The sample totals fewer than 90,000 distinct CDR3 sequences. This receptor was obtained from a human donor in good health. Some clones in this sample may be carry-over from other donors' samples. The V gene is TRBV7-3, the J gene TRBJ2-2; TCRdb's assignment of TRBD1 cannot be checked, as there is no DNA. Sequencing was performed on naive CXCR3- CD8+ T cells from blood. Subset: CD45RO-CCR7+CD27+CD95- naive CD8+ T cells lacking CXCR3 (TNR3-). Here the CDR3 reads CASSPTGAQGGELFF.